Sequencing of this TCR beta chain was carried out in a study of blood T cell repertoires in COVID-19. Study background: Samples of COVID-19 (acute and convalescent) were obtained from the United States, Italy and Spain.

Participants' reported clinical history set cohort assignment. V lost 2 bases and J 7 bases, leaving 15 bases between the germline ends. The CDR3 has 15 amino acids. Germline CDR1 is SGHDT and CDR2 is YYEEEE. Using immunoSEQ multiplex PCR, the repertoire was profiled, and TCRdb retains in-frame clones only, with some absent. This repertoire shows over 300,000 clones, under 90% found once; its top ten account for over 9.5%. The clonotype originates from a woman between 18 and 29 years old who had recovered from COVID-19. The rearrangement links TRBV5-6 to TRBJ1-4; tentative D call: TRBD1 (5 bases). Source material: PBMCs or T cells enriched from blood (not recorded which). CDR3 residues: CASSLRAGVSEKLFF. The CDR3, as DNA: TGTGCCAGCAGCTTACGTGCGGGGGTTAGTGAAAAACTGTTTTTT.